Presented here are 12 T cell receptor beta chains from one specimen sequenced in a study of blood T cell repertoires in COVID-19. Some clones are missing from TCRdb's copy, which holds only in-frame ones; the method was immunoSEQ multiplex PCR. The sample contains a few hundred thousand clones, 85% to 90% of which appear only once. The sequencing input was peripheral blood. All receptors derive from a woman aged 25 to 45 with COVID-19, enrolled during active disease.

This sequence joins TRBV28 and TRBJ2-7, with TRBD1 matching over 10 bases. Unmatched junction bases numbered 11, after V lost 6 bases and J lost 3 bases. Per the germline V gene, CDR1 is MDHEN and CDR2 is SYDVKM. The CDR3 totals 16 residues. The CDR3 region is CASSPKGQGYLYEQYV. Here the CDR3 DNA reads TGTGCCAGCAGCCCAAAGGGACAGGGGTACCTCTACGAGCAGTACGTC.

The chain joins TRBV19 to TRBJ2-3; unclear D gene. Between the trimmed V and J ends, which lost 3 bases and 4 bases, there was a span of 5 bases. The CDR3 has 12 amino acids. Germline V gene lookup returns CDR1 LNHDA and CDR2 SQIVND (reference sequence). CDR3 amino acids: CASSIASDTQYF. Here the CDR3 DNA reads TGTGCCAGTAGTATTGCGTCAGATACGCAGTATTTT.

This CDR3 is CAIGNLPQGIGYTF. DNA of the CDR3: TGTGCCATTGGAAACTTACCCCAGGGCATTGGCTACACCTTC. The V call is TRBV10-3, the J call TRBJ1-2, with a weak D call TRBD1 (5 bases). The germline V gene encodes CDR1 ENHRY and CDR2 SYGVKD. CDR3 length: 14 residues. V lost 9 bases and J lost 7, with 21 bases in between.

The genes are TRBV25-1 and TRBJ1-2; 10 bases are shared with TRBD1. CDR1 and CDR2 (germline): MGHDK, SYGVNS. The ends lost 6 bases at V and 7 bases at J; junction bases unmatched: 5. The CDR3 covers 13 residues. The chain's CDR3 is CASRTGGSGGYTF. Written as DNA, the CDR3 is TGTGCCAGCAGGACAGGGGGCAGTGGTGGCTACACCTTC.

The rearrangement joins TRBV5-5 to TRBJ2-5, with TRBD2 matching over 8 bases. CDR1 SGHKS and CDR2 YYEKEE come from the germline V gene (reference sequence). The CDR3 runs 15 residues. The V and J ends lost 1 base and 5 bases, in that order; junction bases with no gene match: 7. CDR3 amino acids: CASSLRGGRQETQYF. Written as DNA, the CDR3 is TGTGCCAGCAGCTTGCGGGGGGGCCGCCAGGAGACCCAGTACTTC.

The chain uses TRBV29-1 and TRBJ2-7, with D possibly matching TRBD1 (5 bases). Germline V gives CDR1 SQVTM, CDR2 ANQGSEA. The CDR3 is made up of 14 amino acids. V was cut by 1 base and J by 2 bases, with 12 bases left in between. The CDR3 here is CSVEVQGLTYEQYF. The CDR3 DNA reads as TGCAGCGTTGAAGTCCAGGGTCTCACCTACGAGCAGTACTTC.

This clone was counted a single time. The chain is built from TRBV18 and TRBJ1-5; 9 bases align to TRBD1. Germline CDR1 and CDR2: KGHSH and LQKENI. Trimming cost V 2 bases and J 4 bases; bases outside gene matches: 12. The CDR3 runs 18 residues. CDR3 loop: CASSPNPPGQGWNQPQHF. For the CDR3, the DNA is TGTGCCAGCTCACCAAATCCTCCGGGACAGGGATGGAATCAGCCCCAGCATTTT.

V and J are TRBV4-2 and TRBJ1-1, with D possibly TRBD1 on 5 matching bases. V was trimmed by 4 bases and J by 1 base, leaving 10 bases between them. The CDR3 length is 14 residues. The V gene's germline CDR1 is LGHNA and CDR2 YNFKEQ. Written as DNA, the CDR3 is TGTGCCAGCAGCCTCGGCAGGGCGAACACTGAAGCTTTCTTT. Translation gives CASSLGRANTEAFF.

The rearrangement joins TRBV30 to TRBJ1-5, with a tentative D call TRBD1 (5 bases). Germline CDR1 GTSNPN, CDR2 SVGIG (reference sequence). Deletions cut 2 bases from V and 5 bases from J, with 7 bases between. The CDR3 consists of 12 residues. CDR3 amino acids: CAWSQGHQPQHF. CDR3 sequence (DNA): TGTGCCTGGAGTCAGGGTCATCAGCCCCAGCATTTT.

This sequence joins TRBV5-6 and TRBJ1-1; D is undetermined. Germline V lookup: CDR1 SGHDT, CDR2 YYEEEE. Trimming shortened V by 1 base and J by 1 base, and 11 bases separated the two germline ends. The CDR3 contains 15 residues. Written as DNA, the CDR3 is TGTGCCAGCAGCTTGTTTGAGGGCAGGAACACTGAAGCTTTCTTT. The encoded protein is CASSLFEGRNTEAFF.

The chain carries TRBV30 and TRBJ1-2; D is unresolved. The germline V gene encodes CDR1 GTSNPN and CDR2 SVGIG (reference sequence). Trimming took 7 bases from V and 4 from J, leaving 13 bases between them. This CDR3 comprises 12 residues. This chain's CDR3 is CALEPGVYGYTF. CDR3 DNA: TGTGCCTTGGAACCCGGGGTCTATGGCTACACCTTC.

J is TRBJ1-5 and V is TRBV11-3, with 9 positions matching TRBD1. CDR1 and CDR2 (germline): SGHNT, YENEEA. This CDR3 region has 16 residues. V trimming: 3 bases; J trimming: 1 base; junction bases outside the gene matches: 4. CDR3 nucleotides: TGTGCCAGCAGCTTCCCAACAGGGGGCAGCAATCAGCCCCAGCATTTT. Amino acids: CASSFPTGGSNQPQHF.